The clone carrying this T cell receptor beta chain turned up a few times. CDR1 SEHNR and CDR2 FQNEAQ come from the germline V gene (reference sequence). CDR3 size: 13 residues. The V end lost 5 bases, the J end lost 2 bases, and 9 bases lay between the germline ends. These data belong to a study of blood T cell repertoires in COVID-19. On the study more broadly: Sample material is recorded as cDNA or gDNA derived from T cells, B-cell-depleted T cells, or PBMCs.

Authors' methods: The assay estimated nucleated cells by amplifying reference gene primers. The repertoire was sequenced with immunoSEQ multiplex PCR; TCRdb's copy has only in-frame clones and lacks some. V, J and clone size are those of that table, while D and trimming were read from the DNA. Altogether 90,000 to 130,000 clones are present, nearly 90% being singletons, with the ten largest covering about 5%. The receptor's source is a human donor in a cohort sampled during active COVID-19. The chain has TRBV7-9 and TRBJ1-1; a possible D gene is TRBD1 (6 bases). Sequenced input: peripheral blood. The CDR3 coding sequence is TGTGCCAGCAGCATACAGGGAAACACTGAAGCTTTCTTT. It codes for CASSIQGNTEAFF.